The rows below give T cell receptor beta chains drawn from one sample of a study of T cell responses to AZD1222 COVID-19 vaccine. Here immunoSEQ multiplex PCR was the method, and the copy in TCRdb shows in-frame clones only, minus some. The sample lists roughly 80,000 clones; 88% were seen once. This material consisted of peripheral blood, taken on day 0 of MenACWY control vaccination. All receptors come from an adult in good health. The CDR3 runs from the conserved cysteine through the conserved F or W. Each record gives: D gene, V gene, J gene, clone size, CDR3 length, CDR3 protein, CDR3 DNA. D genes are given only for firm matches. Rows may omit the clone size; those that give it use once, few, many or a size class.

d_call: .
v_call: TRBV11-3
j_call: TRBJ2-5
clone_size: once
cdr3_length: 15
cdr3_aa: CASSLDFGGAETQYF
cdr3_nt: TGTGCCAGCAGCTTAGATTTTGGGGGGGCGGAGACCCAGTACTTC

d_call: .
v_call: TRBV30
j_call: TRBJ2-3
clone_size: .
cdr3_length: 14
cdr3_aa: CAWSVLGVADTQYF
cdr3_nt: TGTGCCTGGAGTGTATTAGGGGTAGCAGATACGCAGTATTTT

d_call: .
v_call: TRBV6-5
j_call: TRBJ2-1
clone_size: .
cdr3_length: 12
cdr3_aa: CASTQGGYEQFF
cdr3_nt: TGTGCCAGCACCCAAGGGGGGTATGAGCAGTTCTTC

d_call: TRBD1
v_call: TRBV5-1
j_call: TRBJ1-6
clone_size: .
cdr3_length: 14
cdr3_aa: CASSPGQGDSPLHF
cdr3_nt: TGCGCCAGCAGCCCTGGACAGGGTGATTCACCCCTCCACTTT

d_call: .
v_call: TRBV20-1
j_call: TRBJ1-1
clone_size: .
cdr3_length: 11
cdr3_aa: CSGVGGTEAFF
cdr3_nt: TGCAGTGGGGTGGGGGGAACTGAAGCTTTCTTT

d_call: TRBD1
v_call: TRBV7-3
j_call: TRBJ2-1
clone_size: .
cdr3_length: 15
cdr3_aa: CASSRDSSSYNEQFF
cdr3_nt: TGTGCCAGCAGCCGGGACAGCAGCTCCTACAATGAGCAGTTCTTC

d_call: .
v_call: TRBV15
j_call: TRBJ2-7
clone_size: .
cdr3_length: 14
cdr3_aa: CATSRDVGDYEQYF
cdr3_nt: TGTGCCACCAGCAGAGACGTGGGAGATTACGAGCAGTACTTC

d_call: .
v_call: TRBV5-8
j_call: TRBJ1-3
clone_size: .
cdr3_length: 15
cdr3_aa: CASSLVRGAGNTIYF
cdr3_nt: TGTGCCAGCAGCTTGGTCAGGGGAGCCGGAAACACCATATATTTT

d_call: TRBD2
v_call: TRBV30
j_call: TRBJ2-3
clone_size: .
cdr3_length: 15
cdr3_aa: CAWGSGTSGADTQYF
cdr3_nt: TGTGCCTGGGGGTCCGGGACTAGCGGGGCAGATACGCAGTATTTT

d_call: .
v_call: TRBV5-6
j_call: TRBJ1-6
clone_size: .
cdr3_length: 14
cdr3_aa: CASSPTAYNSPLHF
cdr3_nt: TGTGCCAGCAGTCCGACAGCCTATAATTCACCCCTCCACTTT

d_call: .
v_call: TRBV7-2
j_call: TRBJ1-2
clone_size: .
cdr3_length: 13
cdr3_aa: CASSLDSFRGYTF
cdr3_nt: TGTGCCAGCAGCTTAGACAGCTTCCGGGGCTACACCTTC

d_call: .
v_call: TRBV30
j_call: TRBJ1-4
clone_size: .
cdr3_length: 19
cdr3_aa: CAWRGPSRGTISLNEKLFF
cdr3_nt: TGTGCCTGGAGGGGGCCCAGCCGTGGGACGATCTCCTTAAATGAAAAACTGTTTTTT

d_call: TRBD1
v_call: TRBV19
j_call: TRBJ2-1
clone_size: .
cdr3_length: 15
cdr3_aa: CASSIATGGRNEQFF
cdr3_nt: TGTGCCAGTAGTATAGCCACAGGGGGCAGGAATGAGCAGTTCTTC

d_call: .
v_call: TRBV30
j_call: TRBJ2-7
clone_size: few
cdr3_length: 12
cdr3_aa: CAWTTGPYEQYF
cdr3_nt: TGTGCCTGGACTACAGGCCCCTACGAGCAGTACTTC

d_call: TRBD1
v_call: TRBV3-1/TRBV3-2
j_call: TRBJ2-1
clone_size: .
cdr3_length: 18
cdr3_aa: CASSPIWPRDRGNNEQFF
cdr3_nt: TGTGCCAGCAGCCCCATATGGCCTAGGGACAGGGGAAACAATGAGCAGTTCTTC

d_call: .
v_call: TRBV15
j_call: TRBJ2-5
clone_size: medium-sized
cdr3_length: 16
cdr3_aa: CATSLGDGDNQETQYF
cdr3_nt: TGTGCCACCAGCCTTGGGGATGGGGACAACCAAGAGACCCAGTACTTC

d_call: .
v_call: TRBV7-9
j_call: TRBJ2-2
clone_size: once
cdr3_length: 12
cdr3_aa: CASSPPVGELFF
cdr3_nt: TGTGCCAGCAGCCCCCCCGTCGGGGAGCTGTTTTTT

d_call: TRBD2
v_call: TRBV5-6
j_call: TRBJ2-4
clone_size: .
cdr3_length: 16
cdr3_aa: CASSFGLAGLKNIQYF
cdr3_nt: TGTGCCAGCAGCTTCGGACTAGCGGGCCTCAAAAACATTCAGTACTTC

d_call: TRBD2
v_call: TRBV5-1
j_call: TRBJ2-1
clone_size: .
cdr3_length: 16
cdr3_aa: CASSPPSGGSYNEQFF
cdr3_nt: TGCGCCAGCAGCCCACCCAGCGGGGGTTCCTACAATGAGCAGTTCTTC

d_call: .
v_call: TRBV28
j_call: TRBJ2-4
clone_size: .
cdr3_length: 14
cdr3_aa: CASSLRVAKNIQYF
cdr3_nt: TGTGCCAGCAGTTTGAGGGTAGCCAAAAACATTCAGTACTTC

d_call: TRBD2
v_call: TRBV3-1/TRBV3-2
j_call: TRBJ2-7
clone_size: .
cdr3_length: 18
cdr3_aa: CASSPEGGNSGAAYEQYF
cdr3_nt: TGTGCCAGCAGCCCTGAGGGGGGGAATAGCGGGGCGGCCTACGAGCAGTACTTC

d_call: .
v_call: TRBV5-4
j_call: TRBJ2-6
clone_size: .
cdr3_length: 18
cdr3_aa: CASSFSINGNSGANVLTF
cdr3_nt: TGTGCCAGCAGCTTCTCCATTAACGGAAACTCTGGGGCCAACGTCCTGACTTTC

d_call: .
v_call: TRBV19
j_call: TRBJ1-6
clone_size: once
cdr3_length: 12
cdr3_aa: CASSIVDSPLHF
cdr3_nt: TGTGCCAGTAGTATTGTGGATTCACCCCTCCACTTT

d_call: .
v_call: TRBV19
j_call: TRBJ1-6
clone_size: .
cdr3_length: 16
cdr3_aa: CASSPGTQIYNSPLHF
cdr3_nt: TGTGCCAGTAGCCCCGGGACTCAGATATATAATTCACCCCTCCACTTT

d_call: .
v_call: TRBV5-5
j_call: TRBJ1-4
clone_size: .
cdr3_length: 15
cdr3_aa: CASSFRQAPNEKLFF
cdr3_nt: TGTGCCAGCAGCTTTCGACAGGCACCTAATGAAAAACTGTTTTTT

d_call: TRBD2
v_call: TRBV5-1
j_call: TRBJ2-5
clone_size: .
cdr3_length: 17
cdr3_aa: CASSLGLAGVYQETQYF
cdr3_nt: TGCGCCAGCAGCCTGGGACTAGCGGGGGTGTACCAAGAGACCCAGTACTTC

d_call: .
v_call: TRBV6-2/TRBV6-3
j_call: TRBJ2-2
clone_size: .
cdr3_length: 17
cdr3_aa: CASSYRKDRLHTGELFF
cdr3_nt: TGTGCCAGCAGTTACCGAAAAGACAGGTTACACACCGGGGAGCTGTTTTTT

d_call: .
v_call: TRBV19
j_call: TRBJ1-6
clone_size: .
cdr3_length: 18
cdr3_aa: CASSIRGMAPGGDSPLHF
cdr3_nt: TGTGCCAGTAGTATCAGGGGCATGGCACCGGGCGGTGATTCACCCCTCCACTTT

d_call: .
v_call: TRBV29-1
j_call: TRBJ1-2
clone_size: .
cdr3_length: 16
cdr3_aa: CSVEDGGDSWGYGYTF
cdr3_nt: TGCAGCGTTGAAGATGGAGGGGACTCCTGGGGCTATGGCTACACCTTC

d_call: .
v_call: TRBV5-6
j_call: TRBJ2-2
clone_size: .
cdr3_length: 15
cdr3_aa: CASSSLRIVTGELFF
cdr3_nt: TGTGCCAGCAGCTCTCTTAGGATAGTGACCGGGGAGCTGTTTTTT

d_call: TRBD2
v_call: TRBV30
j_call: TRBJ2-3
clone_size: .
cdr3_length: 13
cdr3_aa: CAWKRGSTDTQYF
cdr3_nt: TGTGCCTGGAAGCGGGGGAGCACAGATACGCAGTATTTT